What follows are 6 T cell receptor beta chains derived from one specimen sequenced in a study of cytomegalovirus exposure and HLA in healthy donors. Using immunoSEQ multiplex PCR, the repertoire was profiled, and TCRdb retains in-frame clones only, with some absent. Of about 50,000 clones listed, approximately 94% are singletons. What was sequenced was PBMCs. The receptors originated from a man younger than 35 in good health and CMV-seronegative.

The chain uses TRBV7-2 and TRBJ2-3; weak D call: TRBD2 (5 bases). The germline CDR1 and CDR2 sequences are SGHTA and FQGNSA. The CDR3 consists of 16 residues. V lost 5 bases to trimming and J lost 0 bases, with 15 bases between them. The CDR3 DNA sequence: TGTGCCAGCAGCGCGTTGAGCGGAATAAGCACAGATACGCAGTATTTT. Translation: CASSALSGISTDTQYF.

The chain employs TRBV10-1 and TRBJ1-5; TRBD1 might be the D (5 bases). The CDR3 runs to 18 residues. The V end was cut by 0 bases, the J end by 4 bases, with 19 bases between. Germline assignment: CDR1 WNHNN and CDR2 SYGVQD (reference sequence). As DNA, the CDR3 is TGCGCCAGCAGTGAGTCGGTAAGTAAGGGGATAGGTAATCAGCCCCAGCATTTT. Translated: CASSESVSKGIGNQPQHF.

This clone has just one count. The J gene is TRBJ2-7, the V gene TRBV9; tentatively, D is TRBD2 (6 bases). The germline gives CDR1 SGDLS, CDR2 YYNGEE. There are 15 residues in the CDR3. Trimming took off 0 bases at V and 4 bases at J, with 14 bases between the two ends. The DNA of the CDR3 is TGTGCCAGCAGCGTAGCGTGGGAGGCCCCTTACGAGCAGTACTTC. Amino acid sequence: CASSVAWEAPYEQYF.

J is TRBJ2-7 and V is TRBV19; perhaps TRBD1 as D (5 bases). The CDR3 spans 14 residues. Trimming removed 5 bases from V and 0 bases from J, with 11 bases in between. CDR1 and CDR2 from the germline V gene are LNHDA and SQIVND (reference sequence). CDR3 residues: CASSSRTYSYEQYF. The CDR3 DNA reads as TGTGCCAGTAGTTCGAGGACATACTCCTACGAGCAGTACTTC.

DNA of the CDR3: TGTGCCAGCAGCGACAGCACCACAGGGGGATGGTCCTACGAGCAGTACTTC. This gives the protein CASSDSTTGGWSYEQYF. The rearrangement links TRBV21-1 to TRBJ2-7; the table's TRBD1 call for D was not verified on the DNA. TRBV21-1 has pseudogene status. CDR3 size: 17 residues.

The CDR3 sequence: CASSQYRPNLYNEQFF. Written as DNA, the CDR3 is TGCGCCAGCAGCCAGTACCGCCCTAACTTATACAATGAGCAGTTCTTC. This sequence joins TRBV4-1 and TRBJ2-1, with unresolved D. The germline CDR1 and CDR2 sequences are MGHRA and YSYEKL. With 3 bases removed from V and 4 bases from J, the gap between germline ends came to 16 bases. The CDR3 sequence is 16 residues long.